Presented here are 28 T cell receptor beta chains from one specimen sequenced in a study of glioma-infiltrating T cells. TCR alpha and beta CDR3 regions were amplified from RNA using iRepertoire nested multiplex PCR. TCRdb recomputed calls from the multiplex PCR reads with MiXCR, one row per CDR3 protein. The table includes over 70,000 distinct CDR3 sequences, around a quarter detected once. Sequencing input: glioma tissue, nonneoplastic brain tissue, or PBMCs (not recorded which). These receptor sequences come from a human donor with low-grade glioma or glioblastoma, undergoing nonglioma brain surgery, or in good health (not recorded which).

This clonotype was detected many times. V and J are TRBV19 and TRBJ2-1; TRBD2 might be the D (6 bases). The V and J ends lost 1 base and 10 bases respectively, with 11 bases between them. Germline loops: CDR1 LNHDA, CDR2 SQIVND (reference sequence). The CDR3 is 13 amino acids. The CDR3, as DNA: TGTGCCAGTAGTATAGGCGGGGTCCGGGAGCAGTTCTTC. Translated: CASSIGGVREQFF.

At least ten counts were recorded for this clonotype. CDR3 in DNA: TGTGCCACTGTGGTTGGGACGGTGAACACTGAAGCTTTCTTT. Its translation is CATVVGTVNTEAFF. The rearrangement uses TRBV2 and TRBJ1-1, with a possible D match to TRBD1 (5 bases). Per the germline V gene, CDR1 is SNHLY and CDR2 is FYNNEI. Deletions cut 10 bases from V and 0 bases from J, with 15 bases between. The CDR3 contains 14 residues. Based on the CDR3 plus reference TRBV2 and TRBJ1-1, the full variable domain is EPEVTQTPSHQVTQMGQEVILRCVPISNHLYFYWYRQILGQKVEFLVSFYNNEISEKSEIFDDQFSVERPDGSNFTLKIRSTKLEDSAMYFCATVVGTVNTEAFFGQGTRLTVV.

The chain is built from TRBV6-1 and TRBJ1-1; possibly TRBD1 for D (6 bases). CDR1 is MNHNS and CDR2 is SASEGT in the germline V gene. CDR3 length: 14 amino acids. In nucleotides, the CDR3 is TGTGTTAGCAGATCTGGACAGCTGAACACTGAAGCTTTCTTT. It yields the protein CVSRSGQLNTEAFF.

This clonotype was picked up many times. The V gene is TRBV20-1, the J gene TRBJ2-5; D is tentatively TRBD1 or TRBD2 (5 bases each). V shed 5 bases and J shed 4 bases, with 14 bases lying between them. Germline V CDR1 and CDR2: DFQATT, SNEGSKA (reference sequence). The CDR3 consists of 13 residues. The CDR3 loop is CSAQGTGGETQYF. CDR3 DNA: TGCAGTGCTCAGGGTACCGGAGGAGAGACCCAGTACTTC.

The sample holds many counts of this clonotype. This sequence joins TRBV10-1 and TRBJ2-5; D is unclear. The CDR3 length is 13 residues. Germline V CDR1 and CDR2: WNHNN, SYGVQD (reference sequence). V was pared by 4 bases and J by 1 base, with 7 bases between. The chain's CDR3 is CASSVGFQETQYF. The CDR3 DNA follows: TGCGCCAGCAGTGTGGGATTCCAAGAGACCCAGTACTTC.

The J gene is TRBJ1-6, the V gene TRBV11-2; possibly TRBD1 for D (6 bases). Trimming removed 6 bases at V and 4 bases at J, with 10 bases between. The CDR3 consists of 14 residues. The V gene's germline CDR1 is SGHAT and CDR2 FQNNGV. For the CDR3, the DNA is TGTGCCAGCAGTTCAGGACAGTATAATTCACCCCTCCACTTT. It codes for CASSSGQYNSPLHF.

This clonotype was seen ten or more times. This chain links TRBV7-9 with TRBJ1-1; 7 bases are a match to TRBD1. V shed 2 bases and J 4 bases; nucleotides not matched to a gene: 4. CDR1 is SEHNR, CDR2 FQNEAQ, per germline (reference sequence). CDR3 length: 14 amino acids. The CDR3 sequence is CASSLTGVGTEAFF. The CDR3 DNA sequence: TGTGCCAGCAGCTTAACAGGGGTCGGCACTGAAGCTTTCTTT.

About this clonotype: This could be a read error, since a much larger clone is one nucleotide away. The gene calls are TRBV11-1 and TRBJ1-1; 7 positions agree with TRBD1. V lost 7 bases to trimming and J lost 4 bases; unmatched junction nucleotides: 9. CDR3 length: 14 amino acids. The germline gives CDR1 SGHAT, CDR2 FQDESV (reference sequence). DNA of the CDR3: TGTGCCAGCACCCAAGGCAGGGGGGGCACTGAAGCTTTCTTT. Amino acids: CASTQGRGGTEAFF.

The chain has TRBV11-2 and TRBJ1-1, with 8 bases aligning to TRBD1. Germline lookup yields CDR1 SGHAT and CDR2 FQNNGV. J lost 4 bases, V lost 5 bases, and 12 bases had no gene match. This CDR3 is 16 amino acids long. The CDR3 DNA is TGTGCCAGCAGCGAGGGACAGGTATTAGGAAGCACTGAAGCTTTCTTT. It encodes CASSEGQVLGSTEAFF.

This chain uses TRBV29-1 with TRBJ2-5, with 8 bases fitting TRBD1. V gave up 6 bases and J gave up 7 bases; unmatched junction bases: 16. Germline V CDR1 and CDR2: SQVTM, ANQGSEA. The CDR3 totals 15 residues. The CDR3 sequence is CSVPTGASQKWTQYF. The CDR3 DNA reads TGCAGCGTCCCGACAGGGGCGAGCCAAAAGTGGACCCAGTACTTC.

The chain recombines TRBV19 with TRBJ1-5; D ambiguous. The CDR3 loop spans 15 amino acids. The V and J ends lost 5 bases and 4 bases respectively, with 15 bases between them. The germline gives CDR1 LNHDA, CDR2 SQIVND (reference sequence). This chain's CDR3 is CASSPLGRDNQPQHF. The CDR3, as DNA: TGTGCCAGTAGTCCTCTAGGGAGGGATAATCAGCCCCAGCATTTT.

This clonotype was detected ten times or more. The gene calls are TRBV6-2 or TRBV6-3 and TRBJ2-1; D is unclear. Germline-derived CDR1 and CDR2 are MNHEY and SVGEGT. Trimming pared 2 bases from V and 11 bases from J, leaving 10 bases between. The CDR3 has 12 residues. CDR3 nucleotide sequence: TGTGCCAGCAGTTACCCCACAACTAAGCAGTTCTTC. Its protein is CASSYPTTKQFF.

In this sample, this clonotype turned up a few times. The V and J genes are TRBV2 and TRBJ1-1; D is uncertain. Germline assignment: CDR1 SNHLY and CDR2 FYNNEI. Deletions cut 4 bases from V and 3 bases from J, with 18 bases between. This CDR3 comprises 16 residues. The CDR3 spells CASSVGNYGEDTEAFF. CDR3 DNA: TGTGCCAGCAGTGTAGGGAATTATGGGGAGGACACTGAAGCTTTCTTT.

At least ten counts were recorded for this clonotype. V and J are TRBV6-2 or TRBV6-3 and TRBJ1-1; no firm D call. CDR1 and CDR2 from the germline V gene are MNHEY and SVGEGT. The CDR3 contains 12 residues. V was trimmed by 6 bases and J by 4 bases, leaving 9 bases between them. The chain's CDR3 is CASRYSSTEAFF. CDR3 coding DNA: TGTGCCAGCAGATACAGTAGCACTGAAGCTTTCTTT.

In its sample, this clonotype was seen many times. This CDR3 is CASSYSRRLGRTEAFF. CDR3 sequence (DNA): TGTGCCAGCAGTTACTCCCGACGCCTTGGACGGACTGAAGCTTTCTTT. The V call is TRBV6-6, the J call TRBJ1-1; D not certain. The CDR3 loop spans 16 amino acids. CDR1 and CDR2 (germline): MNHNY, SVGAGI (reference sequence). V gave up 0 bases and J gave up 5 bases, with 16 bases separating them.

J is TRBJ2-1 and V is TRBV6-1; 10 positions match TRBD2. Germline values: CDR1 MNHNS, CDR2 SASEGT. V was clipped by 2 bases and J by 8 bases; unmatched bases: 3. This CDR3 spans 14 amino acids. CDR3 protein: CASSELAGDYEQFF. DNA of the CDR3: TGTGCCAGCAGTGAACTAGCGGGAGATTATGAGCAGTTCTTC.

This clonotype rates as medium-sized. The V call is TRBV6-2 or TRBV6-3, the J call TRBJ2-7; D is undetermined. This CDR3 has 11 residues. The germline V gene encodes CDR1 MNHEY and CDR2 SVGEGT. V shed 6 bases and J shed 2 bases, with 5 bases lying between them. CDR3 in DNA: TGTGCCAGCAGCCGGACCTACGAGCAGTACTTC. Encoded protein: CASSRTYEQYF.

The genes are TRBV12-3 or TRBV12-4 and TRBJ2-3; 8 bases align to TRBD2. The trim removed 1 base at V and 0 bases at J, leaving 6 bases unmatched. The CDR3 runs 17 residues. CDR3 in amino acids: CASSLGASGRSTDTQYF. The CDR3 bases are TGTGCCAGCAGTTTAGGGGCTAGCGGGCGCAGCACAGATACGCAGTATTTT.

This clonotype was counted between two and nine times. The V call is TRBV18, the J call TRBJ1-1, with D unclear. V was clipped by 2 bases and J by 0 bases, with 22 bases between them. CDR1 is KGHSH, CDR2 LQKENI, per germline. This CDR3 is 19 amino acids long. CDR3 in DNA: TGTGCCAGCTCACCAAAGCTGGGCAGCAAGAAAGAAATGAACACTGAAGCTTTCTTT. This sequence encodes CASSPKLGSKKEMNTEAFF. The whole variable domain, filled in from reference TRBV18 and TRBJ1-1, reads NAGVMQNPRHLVRRRGQEARLRCSPMKGHSHVYWYRQLPEEGLKFMVYLQKENIIDESGMPKERFSAEFPKEGPSILRIQQVVRGDSAAYFCASSPKLGSKKEMNTEAFFGQGTRLTVV.

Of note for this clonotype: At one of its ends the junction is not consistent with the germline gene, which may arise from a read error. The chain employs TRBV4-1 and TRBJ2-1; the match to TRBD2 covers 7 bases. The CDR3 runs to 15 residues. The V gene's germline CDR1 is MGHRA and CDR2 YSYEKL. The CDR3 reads CASSGRLAGYNGQFF. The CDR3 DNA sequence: TGTGCCAGCAGCGGACGACTAGCAGGCTACAATGGGCAGTTCTTC.

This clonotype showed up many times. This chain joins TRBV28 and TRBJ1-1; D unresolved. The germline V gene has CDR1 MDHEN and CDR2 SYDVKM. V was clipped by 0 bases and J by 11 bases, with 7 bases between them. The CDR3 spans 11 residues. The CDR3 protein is CASSLWTSAFF. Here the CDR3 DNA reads TGTGCCAGCAGTTTATGGACATCCGCTTTCTTT.

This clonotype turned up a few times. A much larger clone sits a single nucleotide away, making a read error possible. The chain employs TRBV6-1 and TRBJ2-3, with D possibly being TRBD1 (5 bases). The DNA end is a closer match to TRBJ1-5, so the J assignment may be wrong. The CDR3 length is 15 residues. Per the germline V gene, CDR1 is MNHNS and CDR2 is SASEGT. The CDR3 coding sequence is TGTGCCAGCAGTGAACAGGGTACTAGCACAGATACGCAGCATTTT. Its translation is CASSEQGTSTDTQHF.

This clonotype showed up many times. The CDR3 protein is CSARVVGYRDRAYEQYF. In DNA form, the CDR3 reads TGCAGTGCTAGGGTAGTAGGATACCGGGACAGAGCCTACGAGCAGTACTTC. The chain has TRBV20-1 and TRBJ2-7; TRBD1 agrees at 7 bases. CDR3 length equals 17 residues. V shed 3 bases, J shed 2 bases, and the junction held 16 bases outside the gene matches. CDR1 and CDR2 (germline): DFQATT, SNEGSKA (reference sequence).

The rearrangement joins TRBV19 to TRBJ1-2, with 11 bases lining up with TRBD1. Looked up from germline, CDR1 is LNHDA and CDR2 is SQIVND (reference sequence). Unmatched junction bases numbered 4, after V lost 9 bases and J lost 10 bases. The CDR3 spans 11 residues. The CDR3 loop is CASWTGGVYTF. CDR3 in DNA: TGTGCCAGCTGGACAGGGGGCGTCTACACCTTC.

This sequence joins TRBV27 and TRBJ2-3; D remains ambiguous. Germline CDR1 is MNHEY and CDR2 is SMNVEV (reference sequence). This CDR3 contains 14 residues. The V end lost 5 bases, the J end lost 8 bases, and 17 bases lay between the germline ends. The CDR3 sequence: CASSVRSPTGTQYF. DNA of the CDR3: TGTGCCAGCAGTGTCAGGTCCCCCACGGGTACGCAGTATTTT.

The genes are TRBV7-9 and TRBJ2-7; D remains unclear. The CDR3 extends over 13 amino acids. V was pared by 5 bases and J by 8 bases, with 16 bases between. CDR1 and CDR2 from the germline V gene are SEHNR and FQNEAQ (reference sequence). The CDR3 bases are TGTGCCAGCAGCGGAAAGCCCGTCGGCCAGCAGTACTTC. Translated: CASSGKPVGQQYF. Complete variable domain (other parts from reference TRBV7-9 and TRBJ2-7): DTGVSQNPRHKITKRGQNVTFRCDPISEHNRLYWYRQTLGQGPEFLTYFQNEAQLEKSRLLSDRFSAERPKGSFSTLEIQRTEQGDSAMYLCASSGKPVGQQYFGPGTRLTVT.

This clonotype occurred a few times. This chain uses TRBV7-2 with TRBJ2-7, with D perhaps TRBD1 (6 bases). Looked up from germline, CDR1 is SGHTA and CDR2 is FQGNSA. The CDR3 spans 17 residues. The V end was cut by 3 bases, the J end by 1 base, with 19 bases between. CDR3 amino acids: CASSFGRDRDTSYEQYF. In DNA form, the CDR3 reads TGTGCCAGCAGCTTTGGAAGGGACCGGGACACGTCCTACGAGCAGTACTTC.

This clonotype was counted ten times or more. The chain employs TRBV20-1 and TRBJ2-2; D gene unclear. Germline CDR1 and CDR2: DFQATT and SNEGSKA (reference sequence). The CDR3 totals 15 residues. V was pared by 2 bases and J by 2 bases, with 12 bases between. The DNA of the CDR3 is TGCAGTGCTAGAAAAGACGGTAGAAACACCGGGGAGCTGTTTTTT. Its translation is CSARKDGRNTGELFF.